A single sample gave rise to the 3 T cell receptor beta chains below, sequenced in a study of T cells in Graves' hyperthyroidism and ophthalmopathy. Amplified TCR beta CDR3 regions derived from RNA transcripts. An initial round of RT-PCR targeting the TCR CDR3 relied on the HTBI primer set. TCRdb redid the calling of the multiplex PCR reads with MiXCR, one entry per CDR3 protein. The data contain about 290,000 distinct CDR3 sequences, around 15% of them seen just once; the ten biggest clones take up 7% to 9%. The specimen sequenced was blood. The receptors come from a woman aged 40 to 55 with Graves' hyperthyroidism.

The table lists this clonotype with a few counts. The J gene is TRBJ2-1, the V gene TRBV7-3; D ambiguous. Trimming pared 1 base from V and 6 bases from J, leaving 7 bases between. Germline CDR1 reads SGHTA; CDR2 reads FQGTGA. This CDR3 spans 13 amino acids. CDR3 sequence: CASSLNPSNEQFF. CDR3 nucleotides: TGTGCCAGCAGCTTAAACCCTAGCAATGAGCAGTTCTTC.

This rearrangement joins TRBV11-2 to TRBJ2-7, with D maybe TRBD2 (5 bases). CDR1 and CDR2 (germline): SGHAT, FQNNGV. The V gene lost 0 bases and the J gene lost 0 bases, with 15 bases spanning the gap. This CDR3 is 17 amino acids long. The CDR3 DNA is TGTGCCAGCAGCTTAGATCGGGGTGGGTATCCCTCCTACGAGCAGTACTTC. This gives the protein CASSLDRGGYPSYEQYF.

J is TRBJ1-2 and V is TRBV10-1; the D gene is possibly TRBD1 (6 bases). The V end was cut by 3 bases, the J end by 7 bases, with 15 bases between. This CDR3 spans 14 amino acids. CDR1 is WNHNN, CDR2 SYGVQD, per germline (reference sequence). As DNA, the CDR3 is TGCGCCAGCAGTGAAGGGGGTTTATCGGGTGGCTACACCTTC. Its protein product is CASSEGGLSGGYTF.